A single sample is the source of the 25 T cell receptor beta chains below, sequenced in a study of beta chain features in type 1 diabetes. Expressed TCRB transcripts were sequenced because the isolated RNA had all been reverse transcribed beforehand. Assay: immunoSEQ multiplex PCR; the TCRdb copy retains only in-frame clones and omits some. This table has over 150,000 clones, roughly an eighth appearing once. The sequencing input was central memory CD4+ T cells from blood. The receptors come from a woman between 18 and 29 years old in good health.

This clone turned up a few times. The rearrangement uses TRBV30 and TRBJ1-1; tentatively, D is TRBD1 (5 bases). CDR3 length: 13 amino acids. Germline V gene lookup returns CDR1 GTSNPN and CDR2 SVGIG (reference sequence). V was cut by 3 bases and J by 0 bases, with 8 bases left in between. CDR3 DNA sequence: TGTGCCTGGAGAAAACAGGTGAACACTGAAGCTTTCTTT. Translation gives CAWRKQVNTEAFF.

This clone was observed a handful of times. The rearrangement links TRBV5-1 to TRBJ2-7; 10 nucleotides agree with TRBD1. The CDR3 length is 14 residues. Germline V CDR1 and CDR2: SGHRS, YFSETQ. V was pared by 4 bases and J by 7 bases, with 8 bases of the junction left unmatched. CDR3 sequence reads: CASSNRDRGREQYF. The CDR3 DNA reads TGCGCCAGCAGCAACCGGGACAGGGGTCGAGAGCAGTACTTC.

This clone was seen a few times. V gene TRBV5-1 combines with J gene TRBJ2-3, with 8 bases matching TRBD2. The CDR3 consists of 15 residues. Germline V gene sequence: CDR1 SGHRS, CDR2 YFSETQ. V trimming: 2 bases; J trimming: 4 bases; junction bases outside the gene matches: 6. The CDR3 reads CASSLSGRSPDTQYF. The DNA of the CDR3 is TGCGCCAGCAGCTTAAGCGGGAGATCCCCAGATACGCAGTATTTT.

V gene TRBV2 combines with J gene TRBJ1-2, with D perhaps TRBD1 (5 bases). Germline V CDR1 and CDR2: SNHLY, FYNNEI. Deletions cut 2 bases from V and 7 bases from J, with 14 bases between. The CDR3 extends over 14 amino acids. This CDR3 is CASSETPGGGGYTF. As DNA, the CDR3 is TGTGCCAGCAGTGAAACCCCTGGGGGGGGTGGCTACACCTTC.

A few counts support this clone. The chain combines TRBV15 with TRBJ2-2, with D unresolved. The CDR3 extends over 16 amino acids. V was pared by 6 bases and J by 1 base, with 15 bases between. CDR1 LNHNV and CDR2 YYDKDF come from the germline V gene (reference sequence). CDR3 residues: CATSGFERRNTGELFF. As DNA, the CDR3 is TGTGCCACCAGTGGATTTGAGCGCCGGAACACCGGGGAGCTGTTTTTT.

This clone has more than one count but fewer than ten. The rearrangement links TRBV21-1 to TRBJ2-2; TRBD1, as called in the table, went unchecked against the DNA. TRBV21-1 is recorded as a pseudogene. The CDR3 covers 12 residues. CDR3 coding DNA: TGTGCCAGCAGCAAAGACACAGGGGAGCTGTTTTTT. Its translation: CASSKDTGELFF.

The J gene is TRBJ2-7, the V gene TRBV4-2; 9 positions agree with TRBD1. CDR1 is LGHNA and CDR2 is YNFKEQ in the germline V gene. V shed 3 bases, J shed 3 bases, and the junction held 6 bases outside the gene matches. The CDR3 totals 15 residues. In nucleotides, the CDR3 is TGTGCCAGCAGCCAGACCGGGACAGGGAACTACGAGCAGTACTTC. Translating it yields CASSQTGTGNYEQYF.

The chain is built from TRBV5-1 and TRBJ1-5; unclear D gene. This CDR3 has 16 amino acids. Germline V gives CDR1 SGHRS, CDR2 YFSETQ. Trimming pared 1 base from V and 4 bases from J, leaving 15 bases between. DNA of the CDR3: TGCGCCAGCAGCTTGTCCCCAGCCGGGGAAAATCAGCCCCAGCATTTT. Its protein product is CASSLSPAGENQPQHF. Together with reference TRBV5-1 and TRBJ1-5, the CDR3 gives the full variable domain: KAGVTQTPRYLIKTRGQQVTLSCSPISGHRSVSWYQQTPGQGLQFLFEYFSETQRNKGNFPGRFSGRQFSNSRSEMNVSTLELGDSALYLCASSLSPAGENQPQHFGDGTRLSIL.

The rearrangement uses TRBV4-2 and TRBJ2-7; 7 bases are a match to TRBD1. CDR1 LGHNA and CDR2 YNFKEQ come from the germline V gene. This CDR3 spans 15 amino acids. V lost 1 base, J lost 3 bases, and 6 bases stayed unmatched. The DNA for the CDR3 is TGTGCCAGCAGCCAAGCCGGGACAGCGAGCTACGAGCAGTACTTC. It codes for CASSQAGTASYEQYF.

Remarks on this clone: Additional DNA sequences in this sample encode the identical CDR3. V is TRBV7-2 and J is TRBJ1-5; TRBD1 matches at 8 bases. Trimming cost V 5 bases and J 5 bases; bases outside gene matches: 5. Per germline, CDR1 SGHTA and CDR2 FQGNSA. CDR3 size: 14 residues. This chain's CDR3 is CASSPGQGYQPQHF. In DNA, the CDR3 is TGTGCCAGCAGCCCTGGACAGGGATATCAGCCCCAGCATTTT.

There are a few counts of this clone. The rearrangement joins TRBV5-1 to TRBJ2-1; 9 nucleotides agree with TRBD2. CDR1 and CDR2 (germline): SGHRS, YFSETQ. CDR3 length: 18 residues. With V trimmed by 4 bases and J by 5 bases, 16 bases remained unmatched. CDR3 loop: CASSLESGAGGPHNEQFF. CDR3 nucleotides: TGCGCCAGCAGCCTCGAAAGTGGGGCGGGAGGGCCCCACAATGAGCAGTTCTTC.

The table lists this clone with a few counts. The chain carries TRBV27 and TRBJ2-6, with 7 bases that match TRBD1. The CDR3 loop spans 17 amino acids. Unmatched junction bases numbered 9, after V lost 6 bases and J lost 1 base. The V gene's germline CDR1 is MNHEY and CDR2 SMNVEV (reference sequence). The CDR3 reads CASRKDRPVSGANVLTF. The CDR3 DNA reads as TGTGCCAGCAGAAAGGACAGGCCGGTATCTGGGGCCAACGTCCTGACTTTC.

A few counts support this clone. V usage is TRBV6-5 and J usage is TRBJ2-3, with 8 bases fitting TRBD1. In germline, CDR1 is MNHEY, CDR2 SVGAGI. J was trimmed by 4 bases and V by 6 bases; bases with no gene match: 3. The CDR3 loop spans 13 amino acids. The CDR3 sequence: CASRLGQADTQYF. The CDR3 nucleotides are TGTGCCAGCAGGTTGGGACAGGCAGATACGCAGTATTTT.

This clone was observed a handful of times. J is TRBJ2-1 and V is TRBV7-9; the D gene is possibly TRBD2 (5 bases). The V end lost 4 bases, the J end lost 5 bases, and 12 bases lay between the germline ends. The CDR3 spans 14 residues. Germline V gene sequence: CDR1 SEHNR, CDR2 FQNEAQ (reference sequence). The DNA for the CDR3 is TGTGCCAGCAGCTCCGGACTTTCAAACAATGAGCAGTTCTTC. This gives the protein CASSSGLSNNEQFF.

This clone was detected a few times. This sequence joins TRBV11-3 and TRBJ1-2; D possibly corresponds to TRBD1 (6 bases). This CDR3 spans 11 amino acids. Germline lookup yields CDR1 SGHNT and CDR2 YENEEA. The V gene lost 6 bases and the J gene lost 6 bases, with 8 bases spanning the gap. The CDR3 here is CASSYRDGYTF. The CDR3, as DNA: TGTGCCAGCAGTTACAGGGATGGCTACACCTTC.

The chain is built from TRBV14 and TRBJ1-4, with D possibly matching TRBD1 (5 bases). This CDR3 contains 15 residues. Trimming pared 4 bases from V and 6 bases from J, leaving 15 bases between. Germline V gene sequence: CDR1 SGHDN, CDR2 FVKESK. This CDR3 reads CASSLLGGQHEKLFF. CDR3 bases: TGTGCCAGCAGCCTCCTGGGGGGTCAACATGAAAAACTGTTTTTT.

This clone was observed a handful of times. The chain employs TRBV28 and TRBJ2-7; 7 nucleotides agree with TRBD2. CDR3 size: 15 residues. V shed 3 bases, J shed 4 bases, and the junction held 9 bases outside the gene matches. The germline CDR1 and CDR2 sequences are MDHEN and SYDVKM. The CDR3: CASSFARTSSYEQYF. DNA of the CDR3: TGTGCCAGCAGTTTCGCGAGGACTAGTTCGTACGAGCAGTACTTC.

This clone was counted between two and nine times. This specimen includes other DNA sequences encoding the same CDR3. The chain recombines TRBV7-9 with TRBJ2-1; D is uncertain. The germline gives CDR1 SEHNR, CDR2 FQNEAQ (reference sequence). The CDR3 covers 13 residues. Trimming shortened V by 4 bases and J by 2 bases, and 6 bases separated the two germline ends. The DNA of the CDR3 is TGTGCCAGCAGCTCAACAGCCTACAATGAGCAGTTCTTC. This gives the protein CASSSTAYNEQFF.

This clone was detected a few times. In the same sample, other DNA sequences code for this CDR3. The V gene is TRBV7-9, the J gene TRBJ1-1, with TRBD1 as a possible D gene (6 bases). Germline V gene data show CDR1 as SEHNR and CDR2 as FQNEAQ (reference sequence). The CDR3 sequence is 14 residues long. V lost 4 bases to trimming and J lost 0 bases, with 9 bases between them. CDR3: CASSSSGVNTEAFF. DNA for the CDR3: TGTGCCAGCAGCTCCTCAGGGGTGAACACTGAAGCTTTCTTT.

The genes are TRBV25-1 and TRBJ2-7, with 11 positions matching TRBD1. This CDR3 is built from 14 residues. CDR1 and CDR2 (germline): MGHDK, SYGVNS. Germline trimming cut 7 bases from V and 4 bases from J; bases unmatched to any gene: 6. In DNA form, the CDR3 reads TGTGCCAGCACCAAGGGGACAGGGGGTTACGAGCAGTACTTC. Residues: CASTKGTGGYEQYF.

The chain carries TRBV7-7 and TRBJ2-5; D is perhaps TRBD1 (6 bases). This CDR3 comprises 15 residues. Per the germline V gene, CDR1 is SSHAT and CDR2 is FNYEAQ (reference sequence). Trimming shortened V by 3 bases and J by 4 bases, and 15 bases separated the two germline ends. CDR3 sequence: CASSFTGPSGETQYF. Here the CDR3 DNA reads TGTGCCAGCAGCTTTACAGGGCCGTCGGGAGAGACCCAGTACTTC.

This clone has a handful of counts. The CDR3, as DNA: TGCAGCGTTGAGGTAGGGGGAGTAGATACGCAGTATTTT. As protein: CSVEVGGVDTQYF. The chain employs TRBV29-1 and TRBJ2-3; maybe TRBD1 (6 bases). CDR3 length: 13 residues. Trimming left V 3 bases short and J 5 bases short, with 12 bases between. The germline gives CDR1 SQVTM, CDR2 ANQGSEA.

The chain recombines TRBV4-3 with TRBJ2-7, with a possible D match to TRBD2 (6 bases). V lost 4 bases, J lost 0 bases, and 16 bases lay in between. The CDR3 extends over 16 amino acids. Looked up from germline, CDR1 is LGHNA and CDR2 is YSLEER. The CDR3 reads CASSRGVNRVSYEQYF. DNA for the CDR3: TGCGCCAGCAGCCGGGGGGTTAATAGGGTCTCCTACGAGCAGTACTTC.

The chain combines TRBV7-6 with TRBJ1-1; no definite D call. The germline gives CDR1 SGHVS, CDR2 FNYEAQ. The length of the CDR3 is 14 residues. The ends were cut back, 3 bases at V and 4 bases at J, with 12 bases in the middle. The CDR3 nucleotides read TGTGCCAGCAGCTTGCGGGGAGATGGCACTGAAGCTTTCTTT. This gives the protein CASSLRGDGTEAFF.

V gene TRBV18 combines with J gene TRBJ2-1; D is undetermined. Trimming left V 3 bases short and J 5 bases short, with 14 bases between. Per the germline V gene, CDR1 is KGHSH and CDR2 is LQKENI. CDR3 length equals 15 residues. The chain's CDR3 is CASSPGATSNNEQFF. The CDR3, as DNA: TGTGCCAGCTCACCCGGTGCCACTTCCAACAATGAGCAGTTCTTC.